The 30 T cell receptor beta chains below were found in one sample sequenced in a study of T cell responses to AZD1222 COVID-19 vaccine. Clones were sequenced by immunoSEQ multiplex PCR, and TCRdb holds only the in-frame ones, with some missing. The sample holds 150,000 to 200,000 clones, 92% seen once. The material was peripheral blood, obtained 28 days after the second AZD1222 dose. All receptors come from an adult who received the AZD1222 COVID-19 vaccine.

The chain links TRBV7-9 to TRBJ2-2; a weak D match, TRBD1 (6 bases). Germline CDR1 is SEHNR and CDR2 is FQNEAQ (reference sequence). The ends were cut back, 5 bases at V and 7 bases at J, with 14 bases in the middle. The CDR3 has 14 residues. CDR3: CASSPRGSNGELFF. The DNA for the CDR3 is TGTGCCAGCAGCCCCAGGGGAAGTAACGGGGAGCTGTTTTTT.

The chain employs TRBV9 and TRBJ2-7, with D perhaps matching TRBD1 (5 bases). Trimming cost V 0 bases and J 4 bases, with 8 bases left between them. The CDR3 loop spans 13 amino acids. Germline CDR1 reads SGDLS; CDR2 reads YYNGEE. The CDR3 DNA reads TGTGCCAGCAGCGTAGCTCAGGGATACGAGCAGTACTTC. Protein product: CASSVAQGYEQYF. The full variable domain, rest sourced from reference TRBV9 and TRBJ2-7, is DSGVTQTPKHLITATGQRVTLRCSPRSGDLSVYWYQQSLDQGLQFLIQYYNGEERAKGNILERFSAQQFPDLHSELNLSSLELGDSALYFCASSVAQGYEQYFGPGTRLTVT.

The rearrangement uses TRBV28 and TRBJ1-1, with 7 bases matching TRBD1. From germline, CDR1 is MDHEN and CDR2 SYDVKM. The J segment lost 7 bases and the V segment lost 1 base, leaving 0 bases of the junction unmatched. The CDR3 totals 12 residues. Here the CDR3 DNA reads TGTGCCAGCAGTTTATCAGGGGGTGAAGCTTTCTTT. Protein sequence: CASSLSGGEAFF.

This clone appeared once. V is TRBV6-5 and J is TRBJ1-5, with TRBD1 matching 7 bases. The CDR3 loop spans 14 amino acids. V shed 5 bases, J shed 1 base, and the junction held 2 bases outside the gene matches. The germline gives CDR1 MNHEY, CDR2 SVGAGI. As DNA, the CDR3 is TGTGCCAGCAGTACAGGGGAAAGCAATCAGCCCCAGCATTTT. It yields the protein CASSTGESNQPQHF.

The V call is TRBV6-5, the J call TRBJ2-4; 9 bases are a match to TRBD1. J lost 0 bases, V lost 2 bases, and 2 bases had no gene match. CDR3 length equals 16 residues. The V gene's germline CDR1 is MNHEY and CDR2 SVGAGI. Here the CDR3 DNA reads TGTGCCAGCAGTTACGGACAGGGGCTAGCCAAAAACATTCAGTACTTC. It translates to CASSYGQGLAKNIQYF.

The V and J genes are TRBV5-4 and TRBJ1-1, with 12 nucleotides matching TRBD1. CDR1 SGHNT and CDR2 YYREEE come from the germline V gene (reference sequence). The CDR3 is 15 amino acids. J lost 4 bases, V lost 4 bases, and 5 bases had no gene match. The CDR3 here is CASSRDRGRGTEAFF. Written as DNA, the CDR3 is TGTGCCAGCAGCCGGGACAGGGGGCGTGGCACTGAAGCTTTCTTT.

CDR3 amino acids: CASSLGPDREGGYTF. The CDR3, as DNA: TGCGCCAGCAGCTTGGGCCCAGACAGGGAAGGCGGCTACACCTTC. V gene TRBV5-1 combines with J gene TRBJ1-2; 7 positions agree with TRBD1. In germline, CDR1 is SGHRS, CDR2 YFSETQ. The V gene end was trimmed by 0 bases and the J gene end by 8 bases; junction bases not matched to a gene: 10. CDR3 length: 15 amino acids.

The chain couples TRBV19 to TRBJ1-1; the match to TRBD1 covers 9 bases. Germline V lookup: CDR1 LNHDA, CDR2 SQIVND (reference sequence). J was trimmed by 0 bases and V by 3 bases; bases with no gene match: 11. CDR3 length: 18 residues. Written as DNA, the CDR3 is TGTGCCAGTAGTATGGGGACCGGGACAGGGCCGATGAACACTGAAGCTTTCTTT. This sequence encodes CASSMGTGTGPMNTEAFF.

The V gene is TRBV6-5, the J gene TRBJ1-6, with D maybe TRBD1 (5 bases). Germline CDR1 is MNHEY and CDR2 is SVGAGI. The CDR3 is made up of 15 amino acids. V lost 2 bases to trimming and J lost 10 bases, with 15 bases between them. The CDR3 DNA follows: TGTGCCAGCAGTTACGAGGGGACTTTAGGGTCACCCCTCCACTTT. Translated, it gives CASSYEGTLGSPLHF.

V gene TRBV30 combines with J gene TRBJ1-1, with D possibly TRBD1 on 6 matching bases. The CDR3 consists of 14 residues. The V and J ends lost 5 bases and 1 base respectively, with 14 bases between them. Germline CDR1 and CDR2: GTSNPN and SVGIG (reference sequence). CDR3 DNA sequence: TGTGCCTGGCGGCCGTTCAGGGGGAACACTGAAGCTTTCTTT. The encoded protein is CAWRPFRGNTEAFF.

The rearrangement uses TRBV24-1 and TRBJ1-5; perhaps TRBD1 as D (6 bases). The CDR3 is 15 amino acids. The V and J ends lost 5 bases and 4 bases respectively, with 14 bases between them. Germline V gene data show CDR1 as KGHDR and CDR2 as SFDVKD. The CDR3 region has the DNA TGTGCCACCAGTGCCGGCCAGGGGTGGAATCAGCCCCAGCATTTT. Protein: CATSAGQGWNQPQHF.

This clone was seen a single time. This chain joins TRBV12-2 and TRBJ1-2. TRBV12-2 is described as a pseudogene. The CDR3 extends over 15 amino acids. In DNA form, the CDR3 reads TGTGCAAGTCGCCACGTTTCCGGGGGACGAGAGGGCTACACCTTC. This encodes CASRHVSGGREGYTF.

The chain employs TRBV7-9 and TRBJ2-3; D is unclear. CDR1 and CDR2 (germline): SEHNR, FQNEAQ (reference sequence). CDR3 length: 13 residues. V lost 5 bases, J lost 6 bases, and 12 bases lay in between. CDR3 in DNA: TGTGCCAGCAGCCAAAACACAGCGGATACGCAGTATTTT. It specifies CASSQNTADTQYF.

The chain has TRBV5-1 and TRBJ2-5; 9 nucleotides align to TRBD2. V gave up 1 base and J gave up 5 bases; unmatched junction bases: 12. Germline values: CDR1 SGHRS, CDR2 YFSETQ. The CDR3 loop spans 17 amino acids. The CDR3 coding sequence is TGCGCCAGCAGCTTGTTGGGCGGGAGGGCCCGAGAGGAGACCCAGTACTTC. Translating gives CASSLLGGRAREETQYF.

This clone was observed a few times. In nucleotides, the CDR3 is TGTGCCAGCAGTTTATCGACGAGGAACACTGAAGCTTTCTTT. Its protein product is CASSLSTRNTEAFF. This chain connects TRBV27 to TRBJ1-1; D is uncertain. The germline CDR1 and CDR2 sequences are MNHEY and SMNVEV (reference sequence). The CDR3 length is 14 residues. The V end lost 0 bases, the J end lost 1 base, and 6 bases lay between the germline ends.

This chain uses TRBV4-1 with TRBJ2-2, with 8 bases that match TRBD1. J lost 2 bases, V lost 7 bases, and 9 bases had no gene match. The germline V gene has CDR1 MGHRA and CDR2 YSYEKL. This CDR3 contains 16 residues. The CDR3 loop is CASMTLRGRNTGELFF. The CDR3 DNA reads as TGCGCCAGCATGACCCTCAGGGGGCGAAACACCGGGGAGCTGTTTTTT.

This chain connects TRBV7-2 to TRBJ1-5; TRBD1 might be the D (6 bases). The V end was cut by 4 bases, the J end by 6 bases, with 19 bases between. Germline lookup yields CDR1 SGHTA and CDR2 FQGNSA. CDR3 length: 16 residues. CDR3 nucleotide sequence: TGTGCCAGCAGCTGGCGGGACACTCAAGCAGGTCAGCCCCAGCATTTT. Its translation: CASSWRDTQAGQPQHF.

J is TRBJ1-2 and V is TRBV19, with TRBD1 identical over 7 bases. Per the germline V gene, CDR1 is LNHDA and CDR2 is SQIVND (reference sequence). J gave up 2 bases and V 6 bases, and 12 bases lay outside the gene matches. CDR3 length: 16 residues. The CDR3 sequence is CASSVGGGSSNYGYTF. The CDR3, as DNA: TGTGCCAGTAGCGTCGGAGGGGGCAGCTCAAACTATGGCTACACCTTC.

This chain joins TRBV7-2 and TRBJ1-5; D is undetermined. Per the germline V gene, CDR1 is SGHTA and CDR2 is FQGNSA. The CDR3 totals 13 residues. V was trimmed by 1 base and J by 5 bases, leaving 6 bases between them. DNA of the CDR3: TGTGCCAGCAGCTTAGGGAGTGATCAGCCCCAGCATTTT. Translation: CASSLGSDQPQHF.

The chain uses TRBV7-3 and TRBJ1-1; D gene uncertain. Germline V lookup: CDR1 SGHTA, CDR2 FQGTGA. The CDR3 runs 13 residues. V was clipped by 2 bases and J by 1 base, with 5 bases between them. The CDR3 DNA reads as TGTGCCAGCAGCTTATGGGAGAACACTGAAGCTTTCTTT. Its translation is CASSLWENTEAFF.

This chain links TRBV7-9 with TRBJ2-4, with D maybe TRBD1 (7 bases). Trimming pared 1 base from V and 6 bases from J, leaving 16 bases between. CDR3 size: 16 residues. Per the germline V gene, CDR1 is SEHNR and CDR2 is FQNEAQ (reference sequence). CDR3 DNA sequence: TGTGCCAGCAGCTTAGAAGTCGGAGGGGGCAGAAACATTCAGTACTTC. Protein: CASSLEVGGGRNIQYF. The variable domain in full, completed from reference TRBV7-9 and TRBJ2-4, reads DTGVSQNPRHKITKRGQNVTFRCDPISEHNRLYWYRQTLGQGPEFLTYFQNEAQLEKSRLLSDRFSAERPKGSFSTLEIQRTEQGDSAMYLCASSLEVGGGRNIQYFGAGTRLSVL.

The chain couples TRBV5-6 to TRBJ1-1; 7 nucleotides align to TRBD1. Looked up from germline, CDR1 is SGHDT and CDR2 is YYEEEE. Germline trimming cut 4 bases from V and 9 bases from J; bases unmatched to any gene: 6. CDR3 length: 12 residues. The CDR3 loop is CASSLEGQKAFF. CDR3 bases: TGTGCCAGCAGCCTGGAGGGACAGAAAGCTTTCTTT.

The chain couples TRBV7-2 to TRBJ1-6, with a tentative D call TRBD1 (5 bases). The germline V and J ends were trimmed by 5 bases and 5 bases, with 13 bases remaining between them. Germline values: CDR1 SGHTA, CDR2 FQGNSA. The CDR3 is made up of 15 amino acids. This CDR3 reads CASSPRRQHNSPLHF. The DNA of the CDR3 is TGTGCCAGCAGCCCTCGGCGACAGCATAATTCACCCCTCCACTTT. The full variable domain, completed using reference TRBV7-2 and TRBJ1-6, is GAGVSQSPSNKVTEKGKDVELRCDPISGHTALYWYRQSLGQGLEFLIYFQGNSAPDKSGLPSDRFSAERTGGSVSTLTIQRTQQEDSAVYLCASSPRRQHNSPLHFGNGTRLTVT.

J is TRBJ2-5 and V is TRBV23-1; D unresolved. TRBV23-1 falls under the ORF class, with uncertain function. CDR3 size: 14 residues. Trimming stripped 2 bases from V and 5 bases from J, with 12 bases between. This chain's CDR3 is CASSQTAQQETQYF. As DNA, the CDR3 is TGCGCCAGCAGTCAAACGGCACAACAGGAGACCCAGTACTTC.

The chain employs TRBV5-4 and TRBJ2-1; D gene ambiguous. V was cut by 3 bases and J by 4 bases, with 8 bases left in between. CDR3 length: 13 residues. Germline V gene data show CDR1 as SGHNT and CDR2 as YYREEE (reference sequence). CDR3 in amino acids: CASSSPPYNEQFF. The CDR3 bases are TGTGCCAGCAGCTCCCCTCCTTACAATGAGCAGTTCTTC.

The chain joins TRBV9 to TRBJ2-6; D is uncertain. The V gene lost 4 bases and the J gene lost 0 bases, with 5 bases spanning the gap. The CDR3 is 14 residues long. Germline CDR1 is SGDLS and CDR2 is YYNGEE. CDR3 nucleotide sequence: TGTGCCAGCAGCCCAGACTCTGGGGCCAACGTCCTGACTTTC. It is translated as CASSPDSGANVLTF.

The rearrangement uses TRBV3-1 (or the pseudogene TRBV3-2) and TRBJ2-7; no definite D call. The CDR3 has 11 amino acids. CDR1 and CDR2 from the germline V gene are LGHDT and YNNKEL (reference sequence). Trimming stripped 1 base from V and 5 bases from J, with 3 bases between. The CDR3 coding sequence is TGTGCCAGCAGCCAAGTTAACGAGCAGTACTTC. Translation gives CASSQVNEQYF.

In this sample, this clone turned up once. This rearrangement joins TRBV11-2 to TRBJ2-7, with TRBD1 matching 7 bases. CDR1 is SGHAT, CDR2 FQNNGV, per germline. V was pared by 4 bases and J by 1 base, with 13 bases of the junction left unmatched. CDR3 length: 17 residues. CDR3 sequence: CASSSTTTGVQSYEQYF. CDR3 in DNA: TGTGCCAGCAGCTCAACCACTACAGGGGTACAATCCTACGAGCAGTACTTC.

The chain is built from TRBV5-5 and TRBJ1-5; no clear D gene. This CDR3 has 15 residues. Germline V lookup: CDR1 SGHKS, CDR2 YYEKEE (reference sequence). V was trimmed by 0 bases and J by 2 bases, leaving 9 bases between them. DNA of the CDR3: TGTGCCAGCAGCTTGGGCGGGGTGGGCAATCAGCCCCAGCATTTT. Translated, it gives CASSLGGVGNQPQHF.

V and J are TRBV30 and TRBJ1-3, with unresolved D. The CDR3 length is 15 residues. The germline CDR1 and CDR2 sequences are GTSNPN and SVGIG (reference sequence). Deletions cut 2 bases from V and 2 bases from J, with 13 bases between. The CDR3 DNA reads TGTGCCTGGAGTTTTGGCCTCCAAGCTGGAAACACCATATATTTT. This translates into CAWSFGLQAGNTIYF.